The 8 T cell receptor beta chains given below trace back to one sample, sequenced in a study of cytomegalovirus exposure and HLA in healthy donors. 60 Vbeta and 13 Jbeta primers were used in PCR. The table came from immunoSEQ multiplex PCR; TCRdb's copy has only in-frame clones and leaves some out. The repertoire holds 150,000 to 200,000 clones, with 82% as singletons. Input material: PBMCs. These receptors were collected from a male donor in good health and CMV-seropositive.

This rearrangement joins TRBV7-8 to TRBJ1-4; D uncertain. The germline V gene encodes CDR1 SGHVS and CDR2 FQNEAQ. With 6 bases removed from V and 8 bases from J, the gap between germline ends came to 10 bases. CDR3 length equals 12 residues. The CDR3 coding sequence is TGTGCCAGCAGATTAATGGGCGAAAAACTGTTTTTT. Translating it yields CASRLMGEKLFF.

The CDR3 DNA follows: TGTGCCAGCAGCTCCAACCAGAGCGGGGGGCCTATAAGCACGTTCCAAGAGACCCAGTACTTC. This codes for CASSSNQSGGPISTFQETQYF. This chain links TRBV7-6 with TRBJ2-5; 9 positions agree with TRBD2. V lost 4 bases to trimming and J lost 1 base; unmatched junction nucleotides: 22. Germline V gene lookup returns CDR1 SGHVS and CDR2 FNYEAQ. This CDR3 is built from 21 residues.

The chain has TRBV10-1 and TRBJ2-5; the match to TRBD1 covers 9 bases. The trim removed 5 bases at V and 4 bases at J, leaving 5 bases unmatched. The CDR3 is 14 amino acids. Germline assignment: CDR1 WNHNN and CDR2 SYGVQD (reference sequence). The CDR3 nucleotides read TGCGCCAGCAGTCCTAAGACAGGGGGAGAGACCCAGTACTTC. Its protein is CASSPKTGGETQYF.

In this sample, this clone turned up once. The chain recombines TRBV28 with TRBJ2-7, with a possible D match to TRBD2 (7 bases). The length of the CDR3 is 14 residues. Germline loops: CDR1 MDHEN, CDR2 SYDVKM. Trimming removed 8 bases at V and 4 bases at J, with 18 bases between. The CDR3 nucleotides are TGTGCCAGCCAATCGAGGAGGGGGGGATACGAGCAGTACTTC. Residues: CASQSRRGGYEQYF.

Of note for this clone: Relative to the germline gene, one junction end is altered; a read error may explain this. Other DNA sequences in the sample encode the same CDR3. The chain uses TRBV4-1 and TRBJ2-5, with TRBD1 matching over 7 bases. Germline V gives CDR1 MGHRA, CDR2 YSYEKL. The CDR3 is 16 residues long. In DNA form, the CDR3 reads TGCGCCAGTAGCCAAAACTTTGAGGGGGCTGGGGAGACCCAGTACTTC. Amino acid sequence: CASSQNFEGAGETQYF.

The V call is TRBV5-1, the J call TRBJ1-2, with TRBD1 matching over 8 bases. Unmatched junction bases numbered 9, after V lost 7 bases and J lost 7 bases. The CDR3 is made up of 13 amino acids. Looked up from germline, CDR1 is SGHRS and CDR2 is YFSETQ. CDR3 sequence: CASQERTGSGYTF. The CDR3 DNA is TGCGCCAGCCAGGAGAGGACAGGGAGTGGCTACACCTTC.

The rearrangement links TRBV10-1 to TRBJ2-7; TRBD1 matches 11 bases. Trimming took 6 bases from V and 7 from J; bases not matched to a gene: 8. The CDR3 consists of 14 residues. Germline V gene data show CDR1 as WNHNN and CDR2 as SYGVQD (reference sequence). CDR3 in amino acids: CASSAGQGAGEQYF. In DNA, the CDR3 is TGCGCCAGCAGCGCCGGACAGGGGGCGGGAGAGCAGTACTTC.

This sequence joins TRBV6-6 and TRBJ2-7, with 7 bases lining up with TRBD1. Germline CDR1 is MNHNY and CDR2 is SVGAGI (reference sequence). Trimming at V came to 7 bases and at J to 0 bases, leaving 6 bases not matched to a gene. This CDR3 region has 14 residues. As DNA, the CDR3 is TGTGCCAGCACAACCGACAGGGCCTCCTACGAGCAGTACTTC. Encoded protein: CASTTDRASYEQYF.